The TCR beta chain under discussion was sequenced for a study of T cells in Graves' hyperthyroidism and ophthalmopathy. Study-wide context: Initial diagnosis, before any treatment, was when peripheral blood was collected.

The study, taken as a whole, reports: Ophthalmopathy, as predicted by the model, came a median 6.5 months after the prediction. Blood also held most thyroid clonotypes expanded beyond 0.001.

This clonotype has a count of ten or more. Its antigen is currently unknown. The germline V gene has CDR1 MNHEY and CDR2 SMNVEV (reference sequence). Trimming took off 7 bases at V and 6 bases at J, with 9 bases between the two ends. The CDR3 sequence is 11 residues long. Amplified regions were TCR beta CDR3 sequences from RNA transcripts. The study used the HTBI primer set for a first-round RT-PCR of the TCR CDR3. TCRdb re-derived calls from the multiplex PCR reads in MiXCR, one entry per CDR3 protein. The sample has some 490,000 distinct CDR3 sequences; about 16% are singletons. Diagnoses rested on clinical symptoms, serum thyroxine and TRAb, thyroid ultrasound and orbital computed tomography.

This TCR came from a woman under 40 with Graves' ophthalmopathy. This rearrangement joins TRBV27 to TRBJ1-1, with D maybe TRBD1 (5 bases). Material: blood. The CDR3 nucleotides are TGTGCCAGCACATGGGGGGCTGAAGCTTTCTTT. Translated: CASTWGAEAFF.